A selection of T cell receptor beta chains follows, all from one sample in a study of T cell changes during pregnancy in multiple sclerosis. Profiled with immunoSEQ multiplex PCR; TCRdb holds only in-frame clones, not every one. The table has tens of thousands of clones, roughly 91% seen once. The sequences come from CD4+ T cells from peripheral blood mononuclear cells, collected in the first trimester of pregnancy. The receptor set was obtained from a female donor with multiple sclerosis, enrolled in a pregnancy study. Both conserved end residues are part of each CDR3. Each record gives: clone size, V gene, D gene, J gene, CDR3 protein, CDR3 DNA. The D gene is left open where the match is weak. Some rows have no size entry. The others give once, few or many, or a class for an expanded clone.

-	TRBV5-5	-	TRBJ1-1	CASSLGLWRQTSGGEAFF	TGTGCCAGCAGCTTGGGATTGTGGCGCCAAACTTCGGGGGGTGAAGCTTTCTTT
-	TRBV6-5	-	TRBJ2-3	CASSWGPSTDTQYF	TGTGCCAGCAGTTGGGGGCCTAGCACAGATACGCAGTATTTT
few	TRBV15	TRBD1	TRBJ1-5	CATTGTGGSQPQHF	TGTGCCACTACCGGGACAGGGGGATCTCAGCCCCAGCATTTT
-	TRBV5-5	TRBD1	TRBJ1-1	CASSAGTANTEAFF	TGTGCCAGCAGCGCGGGGACAGCGAACACTGAAGCTTTCTTT
-	TRBV9	-	TRBJ1-2	CASSPRDAGGFNYGYTF	TGTGCCAGCAGCCCCCGGGACGCCGGAGGGTTTAACTATGGCTACACCTTC
-	TRBV14	-	TRBJ2-1	CASSQDSPGNEQFF	TGTGCCAGCAGCCAAGATTCCCCGGGGAATGAGCAGTTCTTC
-	TRBV9	TRBD1	TRBJ1-6	CASSFRDSLDSPLHF	TGTGCCAGCAGCTTCCGGGACAGCTTAGATTCACCCCTCCACTTT
-	TRBV30	TRBD2	TRBJ2-3	CAWTRGGLAPDTQYF	TGTGCCTGGACCCGAGGAGGACTAGCACCAGATACGCAGTATTTT
-	TRBV27	TRBD1	TRBJ2-7	CASSWDRDHEQYF	TGTGCCAGCAGTTGGGACAGGGATCACGAGCAGTACTTC
-	TRBV28	-	TRBJ1-1	CASSLRQGDTEAFF	TGTGCCAGCAGTTTGAGGCAAGGGGACACTGAAGCTTTCTTT
-	TRBV28	-	TRBJ1-5	CASSLLSDRAQHF	TGTGCCAGCAGTTTGTTGTCCGACCGGGCCCAGCATTTT
few	TRBV6-5	TRBD1	TRBJ1-1	CASSPRDRATEAFF	TGTGCCAGCAGTCCCCGGGACAGGGCCACTGAAGCTTTCTTT
once	TRBV5-1	TRBD2	TRBJ2-1	CASSLEGLAGGNNEQFF	TGCGCCAGCAGCTTGGAGGGACTAGCGGGAGGAAACAATGAGCAGTTCTTC
-	TRBV30	-	TRBJ1-5	CAWNRISNQPQHF	TGTGCCTGGAACAGGATAAGCAATCAGCCCCAGCATTTT
-	TRBV27	-	TRBJ2-2	CASRRQINTGELFF	TGTGCCAGCAGGAGGCAGATCAACACCGGGGAGCTGTTTTTT
-	TRBV28	-	TRBJ1-4	CASARRKNEKLFF	TGTGCCAGCGCTAGACGGAAAAATGAAAAACTGTTTTTT
-	TRBV5-5	-	TRBJ1-2	CASSLDRPNYGYTF	TGTGCCAGCAGCTTGGACAGGCCAAACTATGGCTACACCTTC
-	TRBV28	-	TRBJ1-2	CASYILGGGDGYTF	TGTGCCAGCTACATTCTCGGTGGGGGGGATGGCTACACCTTC
-	TRBV2	TRBD1	TRBJ2-7	CASLGQGVGSEQYF	TGTGCCAGCCTTGGACAGGGGGTCGGAAGCGAGCAGTACTTC
-	TRBV7-2	-	TRBJ1-2	CASSSNYYGYTF	TGTGCCAGCAGCTCTAATTACTATGGCTACACCTTC
-	TRBV10-3	-	TRBJ1-1	CAISERAGDTEAFF	TGTGCCATCAGTGAGAGGGCAGGGGACACTGAAGCTTTCTTT
-	TRBV7-2	TRBD1	TRBJ1-2	CASSKSGQGYGYTF	TGTGCCAGCAGCAAATCGGGACAGGGGTATGGCTACACCTTC
-	TRBV5-1	-	TRBJ1-2	CASRSTANYGYTF	TGCGCCAGCAGGTCGACAGCTAACTATGGCTACACCTTC
-	TRBV10-3	-	TRBJ1-5	CAISEDFSNQPQHF	TGTGCCATCAGTGAGGACTTTAGCAATCAGCCCCAGCATTTT
-	TRBV7-3	-	TRBJ1-2	CASSLTALGPGTF	TGTGCCAGCAGCTTAACGGCACTAGGACCTGGCACCTTC
-	TRBV5-8	TRBD2	TRBJ2-3	CASSLRSGGAGDTQYF	TGTGCCAGCAGCCTTCGAAGCGGGGGGGCTGGAGATACGCAGTATTTT
-	TRBV5-5	-	TRBJ2-3	CASSLGSRADTQYF	TGTGCCAGCAGCTTGGGCTCGCGGGCAGATACGCAGTATTTT